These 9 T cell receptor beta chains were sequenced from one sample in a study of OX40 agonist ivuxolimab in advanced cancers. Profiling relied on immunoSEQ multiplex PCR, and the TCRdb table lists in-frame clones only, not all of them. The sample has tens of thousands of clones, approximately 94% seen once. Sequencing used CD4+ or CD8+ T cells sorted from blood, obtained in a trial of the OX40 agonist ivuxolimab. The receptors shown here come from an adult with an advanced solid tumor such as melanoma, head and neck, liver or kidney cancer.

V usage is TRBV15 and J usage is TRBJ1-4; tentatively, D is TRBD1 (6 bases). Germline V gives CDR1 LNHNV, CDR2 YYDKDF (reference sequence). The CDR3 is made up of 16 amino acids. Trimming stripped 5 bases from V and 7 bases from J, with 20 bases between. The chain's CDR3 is CATSLGTPYRGEKLFF. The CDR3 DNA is TGTGCCACCAGCCTCGGGACACCCTATCGGGGTGAAAAACTGTTTTTT.

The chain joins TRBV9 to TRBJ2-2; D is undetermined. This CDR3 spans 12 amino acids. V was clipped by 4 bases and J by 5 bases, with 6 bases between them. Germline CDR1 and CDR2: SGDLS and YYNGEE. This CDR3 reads CASSPITGELFF. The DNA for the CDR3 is TGTGCCAGCAGCCCTATAACCGGGGAGCTGTTTTTT.

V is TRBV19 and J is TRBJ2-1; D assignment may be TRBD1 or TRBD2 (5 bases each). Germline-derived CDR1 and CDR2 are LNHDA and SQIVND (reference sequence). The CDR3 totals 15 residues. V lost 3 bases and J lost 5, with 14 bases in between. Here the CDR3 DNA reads TGTGCCAGTAGTATGGGGACCCTCGGGGACAATGAGCAGTTCTTC. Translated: CASSMGTLGDNEQFF.

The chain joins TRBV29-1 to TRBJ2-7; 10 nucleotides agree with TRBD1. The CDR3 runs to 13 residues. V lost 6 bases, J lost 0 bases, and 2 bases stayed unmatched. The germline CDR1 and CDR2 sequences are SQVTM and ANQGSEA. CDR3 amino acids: CSVGQGDSYEQYF. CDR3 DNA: TGCAGCGTAGGACAGGGGGACTCCTACGAGCAGTACTTC.

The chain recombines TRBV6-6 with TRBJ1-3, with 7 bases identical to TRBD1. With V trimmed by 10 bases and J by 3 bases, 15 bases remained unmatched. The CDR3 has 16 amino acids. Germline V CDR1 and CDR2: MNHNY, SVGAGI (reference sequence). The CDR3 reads CAIHRDSPRVGNTIYF. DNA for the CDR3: TGTGCCATCCATCGGGACAGCCCAAGGGTTGGAAACACCATATATTTT.

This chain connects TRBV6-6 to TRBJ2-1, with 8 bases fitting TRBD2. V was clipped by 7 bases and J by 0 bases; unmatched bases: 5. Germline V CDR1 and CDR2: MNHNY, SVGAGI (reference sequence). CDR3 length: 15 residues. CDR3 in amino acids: CASTNSGNSYNEQFF. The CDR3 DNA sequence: TGTGCCAGCACCAATAGCGGGAACTCCTACAATGAGCAGTTCTTC.

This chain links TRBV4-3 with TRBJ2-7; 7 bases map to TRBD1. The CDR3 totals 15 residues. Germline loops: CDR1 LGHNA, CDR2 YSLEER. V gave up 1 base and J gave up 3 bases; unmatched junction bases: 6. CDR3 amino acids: CASSQGVGQLYEQYF. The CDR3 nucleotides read TGCGCCAGCAGCCAAGGAGTGGGACAGCTCTACGAGCAGTACTTC.

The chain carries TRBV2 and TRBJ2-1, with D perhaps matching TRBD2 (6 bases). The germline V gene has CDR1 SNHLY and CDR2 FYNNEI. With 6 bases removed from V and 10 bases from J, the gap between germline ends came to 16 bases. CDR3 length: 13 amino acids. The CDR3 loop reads CASSPNSGVEQFF. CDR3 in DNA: TGTGCCAGCAGCCCTAATAGCGGTGTCGAGCAGTTCTTC.

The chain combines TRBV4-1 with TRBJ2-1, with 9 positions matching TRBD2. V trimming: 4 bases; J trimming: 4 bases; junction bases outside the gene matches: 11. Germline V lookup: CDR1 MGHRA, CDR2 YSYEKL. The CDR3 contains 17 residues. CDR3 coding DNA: TGCGCCAGCAGCCCCCAGGGCAGCGGGGGGCCTTACAATGAGCAGTTCTTC. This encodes CASSPQGSGGPYNEQFF.